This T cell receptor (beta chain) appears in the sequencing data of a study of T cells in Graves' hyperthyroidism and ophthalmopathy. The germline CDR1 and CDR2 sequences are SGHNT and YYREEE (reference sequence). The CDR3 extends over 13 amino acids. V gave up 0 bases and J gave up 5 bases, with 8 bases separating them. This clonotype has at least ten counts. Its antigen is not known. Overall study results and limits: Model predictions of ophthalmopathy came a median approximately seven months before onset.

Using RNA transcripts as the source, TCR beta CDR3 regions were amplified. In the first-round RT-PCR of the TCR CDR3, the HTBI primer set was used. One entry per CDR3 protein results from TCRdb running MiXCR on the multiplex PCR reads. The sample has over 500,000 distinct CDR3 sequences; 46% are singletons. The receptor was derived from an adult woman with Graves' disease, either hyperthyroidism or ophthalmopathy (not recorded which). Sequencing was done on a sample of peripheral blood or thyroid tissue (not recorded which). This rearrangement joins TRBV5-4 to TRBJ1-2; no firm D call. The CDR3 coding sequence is TGTGCCAGCAGCTTGGACGCTGAATATGGCTACACCTTC. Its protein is CASSLDAEYGYTF.